This passage covers 23 T cell receptor beta chains from one sample sequenced in a study of T cells after yellow fever vaccination. TCRdb processed the 5' RACE reads anew with MiXCR; each CDR3 protein has one entry. The profile shows under 25,000 distinct CDR3 sequences, 4% to 6% of them singletons. The starting material was PBMCs, either bulk or a sorted T-cell subset (CD4+, CD8+, memory, or dextramer-sorted; not recorded which), obtained 45 days after the first yellow fever vaccination. Receptor source: a man aged 18 to 29 who received the YFV17D yellow fever vaccine.

This clonotype was recorded at least ten times. The V call is TRBV30, the J call TRBJ2-5; 11 bases agree with TRBD2. This CDR3 region has 15 residues. The junction had 5 bases not matched to a gene; V was cut back by 3 bases and J by 2 bases. Looked up from germline, CDR1 is GTSNPN and CDR2 is SVGIG (reference sequence). The CDR3 nucleotides read TGTGCCTGGAGCGATTGGACTAGCGGGCAAGAGACCCAGTACTTC. This sequence encodes CAWSDWTSGQETQYF.

The chain combines TRBV7-9 with TRBJ1-4, with 8 nucleotides matching TRBD1. The CDR3 sequence is 17 residues long. The V gene's germline CDR1 is SEHNR and CDR2 FQNEAQ (reference sequence). Germline trimming cut 5 bases from V and 8 bases from J; bases unmatched to any gene: 16. The CDR3 reads CASSPPDRVDEGEKLFF. The CDR3, as DNA: TGTGCCAGCAGCCCCCCGGACAGGGTCGACGAGGGGGAAAAACTGTTTTTT.

This clonotype has more than one count but fewer than ten. The chain employs TRBV7-2 and TRBJ2-7, with D perhaps matching TRBD2 (6 bases). The germline V and J ends were trimmed by 0 bases and 0 bases, with 9 bases remaining between them. Germline V gene data show CDR1 as SGHTA and CDR2 as FQGNSA. This CDR3 region has 15 residues. DNA of the CDR3: TGTGCCAGCAGCTTAGCTCCGGGAGCCTCCTACGAGCAGTACGTC. This translates into CASSLAPGASYEQYV.

A remark on this clonotype: Being one base from a much bigger clone, this may be a read error. The chain carries TRBV7-9 and TRBJ2-1, with 7 positions matching TRBD2. The ends lost 5 bases at V and 6 bases at J; junction bases unmatched: 10. The germline V gene encodes CDR1 SEHNR and CDR2 FQNEAQ (reference sequence). CDR3 size: 15 residues. The CDR3: CASSTDSGPINEQFF. CDR3 in DNA: TGTGCCAGCAGCACCGATAGCGGGCCCATCAATGAGCAGTTCTTC.

At least ten counts were recorded for this clonotype. V is TRBV18 and J is TRBJ2-1, with D possibly being TRBD1 (6 bases). Trimming removed 0 bases at V and 11 bases at J, with 11 bases between. CDR1 is KGHSH, CDR2 LQKENI, per germline. There are 13 residues in the CDR3. CDR3 amino acids: CASSPPGAGQQFF. The CDR3, as DNA: TGTGCCAGCTCACCACCGGGGGCAGGGCAGCAGTTCTTC.

This clonotype was seen at least ten times. The chain carries TRBV4-2 and TRBJ2-1, with a tentative D call TRBD2 (7 bases). This CDR3 comprises 17 residues. Germline lookup yields CDR1 LGHNA and CDR2 YNFKEQ. The V gene lost 4 bases and the J gene lost 5 bases, with 21 bases spanning the gap. Written as DNA, the CDR3 is TGTGCCAGCAGCCCAGGCAGGATGGGGGGGGCCGACAATGAGCAGTTCTTC. Its translation is CASSPGRMGGADNEQFF.

This clonotype was found many times. This rearrangement joins TRBV5-6 to TRBJ2-3; no clear D gene. Looked up from germline, CDR1 is SGHDT and CDR2 is YYEEEE. The CDR3 extends over 13 amino acids. V lost 7 bases and J 0 bases, leaving 9 bases between the germline ends. The CDR3 DNA is TGTGCCAGCGGCCAACTGAGCACAGATACGCAGTATTTT. It is translated as CASGQLSTDTQYF.

By sample fraction, this clonotype is medium-sized. This sequence joins TRBV5-1 and TRBJ1-6; no definite D call. Germline CDR1 and CDR2: SGHRS and YFSETQ. CDR3 length: 15 residues. The V and J ends lost 0 bases and 7 bases respectively, with 11 bases between them. CDR3 in amino acids: CASSLGASYNSPLHF. CDR3 bases: TGCGCCAGCAGCTTGGGGGCGTCTTACAATTCACCCCTCCACTTT.

This clonotype occurred many times. This chain links TRBV6-4 with TRBJ2-3, with 10 bases aligning to TRBD2. V dropped 10 bases and J dropped 3; count of bases not matched to a gene: 7. Looked up from germline, CDR1 is MRHNA and CDR2 is SNTAGT. The CDR3 is 14 amino acids. CDR3 loop: CATSKRGGTDTQYF. CDR3 DNA: TGTGCCACTTCCAAGCGGGGGGGAACAGATACGCAGTATTTT.

In this sample, this clonotype turned up many times. The V gene is TRBV20-1, the J gene TRBJ2-1; no clear D. V shed 4 bases and J shed 7 bases, with 5 bases lying between them. Germline-derived CDR1 and CDR2 are DFQATT and SNEGSKA (reference sequence). CDR3 length: 10 amino acids. The CDR3 DNA reads as TGCAGTGCTAACGGGAATGAGCAGTTCTTC. Its translation is CSANGNEQFF.

This clonotype was recorded at least ten times. V is TRBV28 and J is TRBJ2-5; D ambiguous. The germline V and J ends were trimmed by 8 bases and 0 bases, with 4 bases remaining between them. Germline CDR1 and CDR2: MDHEN and SYDVKM. This CDR3 is built from 11 residues. CDR3 loop: CASHYQETQYF. The CDR3 coding sequence is TGTGCCAGCCATTACCAAGAGACCCAGTACTTC.

V gene TRBV7-9 combines with J gene TRBJ2-6, with D perhaps matching TRBD1 or TRBD2 (6 bases each). Between the trimmed V and J ends, which lost 8 bases and 0 bases, there was a span of 11 bases. This CDR3 contains 15 residues. In germline, CDR1 is SEHNR, CDR2 FQNEAQ (reference sequence). CDR3 bases: TGTGCCAGCCCGTGGGGGGCCTCTGGGGCCAACGTCCTGACTTTC. This codes for CASPWGASGANVLTF.

Many counts were recorded for this clonotype. This chain joins TRBV7-2 and TRBJ1-5; D not resolved. Looked up from germline, CDR1 is SGHTA and CDR2 is FQGNSA. This CDR3 region has 12 residues. Trimming shortened V by 6 bases and J by 1 base, and 4 bases separated the two germline ends. The CDR3 coding sequence is TGTGCCAGCAGTGACAGCAATCAGCCCCAGCATTTT. Translated, it gives CASSDSNQPQHF.

This clonotype was recorded at least ten times. J is TRBJ1-1 and V is TRBV12-3 or TRBV12-4, with D hard to call. The CDR3 is 13 amino acids. V dropped 6 bases and J dropped 4 bases, with 12 bases sitting between them. CDR3 region: CASSRGWGTEAFF. CDR3 in DNA: TGTGCCAGCAGCCGTGGGTGGGGCACTGAAGCTTTCTTT.

This clonotype was detected ten times or more. This chain connects TRBV19 to TRBJ1-5; the D is unclear. Trimming removed 2 bases from V and 0 bases from J, with 5 bases in between. Germline values: CDR1 LNHDA, CDR2 SQIVND (reference sequence). The CDR3 spans 14 residues. The CDR3 spells CASSIQISNQPQHF. DNA of the CDR3: TGTGCCAGTAGTATACAGATTAGCAATCAGCCCCAGCATTTT.

Remarks on this clonotype: Being one base from a much bigger clone, this may be a read error. The chain recombines TRBV7-8 with TRBJ1-4; D is possibly TRBD1 (6 bases). This CDR3 region has 14 residues. Between the trimmed V and J ends, which lost 5 bases and 8 bases, there was a span of 15 bases. From germline, CDR1 is SGHVS and CDR2 FQNEAQ. The CDR3 spells CASSNREGREKLFF. The CDR3 coding sequence is TGTGCCAGCAGCAACAGGGAGGGTCGCGAAAAACTGTTTTTT.

This clonotype showed up many times. The V call is TRBV6-1, the J call TRBJ1-5; unclear D gene. Between the trimmed V and J ends, which lost 6 bases and 0 bases, there was a span of 9 bases. Germline assignment: CDR1 MNHNS and CDR2 SASEGT. This CDR3 region has 14 residues. In DNA, the CDR3 is TGTGCCAGCAGCCCCAGCGATAGCAATCAGCCCCAGCATTTT. Protein sequence: CASSPSDSNQPQHF.

The table lists this clonotype with many counts. V and J are TRBV4-3 and TRBJ2-1, with D perhaps TRBD2 (6 bases). The CDR3 has 15 residues. Trimming cost V 0 bases and J 7 bases, with 13 bases left between them. CDR1 LGHNA and CDR2 YSLEER come from the germline V gene. The chain's CDR3 is CASSQDQTSKNEQFF. The DNA for the CDR3 is TGCGCCAGCAGCCAAGATCAAACTAGCAAGAATGAGCAGTTCTTC.

This clonotype has at least ten counts. The chain has TRBV5-5 and TRBJ2-7, with 11 nucleotides matching TRBD1. The CDR3 spans 16 residues. V dropped 0 bases and J dropped 3; count of bases not matched to a gene: 5. Germline V gene lookup returns CDR1 SGHKS and CDR2 YYEKEE (reference sequence). The CDR3 loop reads CASSLDAGTGGYEQYF. The DNA for the CDR3 is TGTGCCAGCAGCTTGGATGCCGGGACAGGGGGCTACGAGCAGTACTTC.

This clonotype came up many times. This chain connects TRBV20-1 to TRBJ1-4; 7 bases match TRBD1. After removal of 6 bases from V and 7 bases from J, the junction contained 8 bases not matched to a gene. Germline-derived CDR1 and CDR2 are DFQATT and SNEGSKA (reference sequence). The CDR3 extends over 13 amino acids. CDR3 loop: CSATGEWGEKLFF. For the CDR3, the DNA is TGCAGTGCCACAGGGGAATGGGGTGAAAAACTGTTTTTT.

This clonotype was counted ten times or more. V gene TRBV3-1 combines with J gene TRBJ2-5; D remains ambiguous. Looked up from germline, CDR1 is LGHDT and CDR2 is YNNKEL (reference sequence). V was shortened by 2 bases and J by 5 bases, with 9 bases between the two germline ends. The CDR3 runs 13 residues. CDR3 in amino acids: CASSQPGSETQYF. The CDR3 nucleotides are TGTGCCAGCAGCCAACCAGGTTCGGAGACCCAGTACTTC.

This clonotype was counted ten times or more. V gene TRBV7-3 combines with J gene TRBJ2-2; D is ambiguous. The CDR3 has 12 residues. Germline loops: CDR1 SGHTA, CDR2 FQGTGA. The V end was cut by 6 bases, the J end by 6 bases, with 8 bases between. Here the CDR3 DNA reads TGTGCCAGCAGGACGGGTCCCGGGGAGCTGTTTTTT. Its translation: CASRTGPGELFF.

This clonotype was counted ten times or more. V usage is TRBV15 and J usage is TRBJ2-2; 8 bases are shared with TRBD1. There are 16 residues in the CDR3. V trimming: 2 bases; J trimming: 5 bases; junction bases outside the gene matches: 7. Germline lookup yields CDR1 LNHNV and CDR2 YYDKDF (reference sequence). The CDR3 sequence: CATSRSRTGKTGELFF. Here the CDR3 DNA reads TGTGCCACCAGCAGATCACGGACAGGGAAGACCGGGGAGCTGTTTTTT.